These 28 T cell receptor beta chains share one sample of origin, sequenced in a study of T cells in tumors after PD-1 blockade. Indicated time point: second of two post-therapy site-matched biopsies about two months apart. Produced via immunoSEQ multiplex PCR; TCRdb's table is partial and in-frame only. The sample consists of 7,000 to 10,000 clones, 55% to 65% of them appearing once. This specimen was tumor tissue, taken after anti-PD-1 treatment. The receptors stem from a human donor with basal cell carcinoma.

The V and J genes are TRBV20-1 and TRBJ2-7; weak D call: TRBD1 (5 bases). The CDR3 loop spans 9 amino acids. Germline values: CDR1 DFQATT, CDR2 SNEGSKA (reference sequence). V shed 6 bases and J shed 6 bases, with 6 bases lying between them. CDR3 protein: CSAGVEQYF. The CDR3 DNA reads TGCAGTGCAGGGGTCGAGCAGTACTTC.

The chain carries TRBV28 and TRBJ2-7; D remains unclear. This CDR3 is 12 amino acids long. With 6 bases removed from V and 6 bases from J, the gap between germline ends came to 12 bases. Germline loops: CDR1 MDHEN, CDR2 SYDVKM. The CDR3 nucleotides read TGTGCCAGCAGCCGACGGGCTAGCGAGCAGTACTTC. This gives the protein CASSRRASEQYF.

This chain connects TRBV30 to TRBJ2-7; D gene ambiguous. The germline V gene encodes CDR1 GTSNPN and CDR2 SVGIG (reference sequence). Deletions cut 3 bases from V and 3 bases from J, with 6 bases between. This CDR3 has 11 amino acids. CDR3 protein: CAWSTNYEQYF. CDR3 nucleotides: TGTGCCTGGAGCACGAACTACGAGCAGTACTTC.

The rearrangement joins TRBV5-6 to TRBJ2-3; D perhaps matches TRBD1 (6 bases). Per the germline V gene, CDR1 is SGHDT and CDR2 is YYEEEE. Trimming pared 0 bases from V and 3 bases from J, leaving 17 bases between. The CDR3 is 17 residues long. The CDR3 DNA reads TGTGCCAGCAGCTTGGGCCCCATCCCAGGGGTGACAGATACGCAGTATTTT. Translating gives CASSLGPIPGVTDTQYF.

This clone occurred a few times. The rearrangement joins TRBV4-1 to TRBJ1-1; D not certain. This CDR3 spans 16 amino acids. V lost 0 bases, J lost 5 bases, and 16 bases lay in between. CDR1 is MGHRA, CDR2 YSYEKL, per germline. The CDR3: CASSQDRTRGETEAFF. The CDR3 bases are TGCGCCAGCAGCCAAGATCGAACCCGGGGAGAGACTGAAGCTTTCTTT.

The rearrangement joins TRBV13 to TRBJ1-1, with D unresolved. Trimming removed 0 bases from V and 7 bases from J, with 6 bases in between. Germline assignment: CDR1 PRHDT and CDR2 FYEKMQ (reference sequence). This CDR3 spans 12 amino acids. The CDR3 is CASSLGQLEAFF. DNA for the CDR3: TGTGCCAGCAGCTTAGGCCAGCTTGAAGCTTTCTTT.

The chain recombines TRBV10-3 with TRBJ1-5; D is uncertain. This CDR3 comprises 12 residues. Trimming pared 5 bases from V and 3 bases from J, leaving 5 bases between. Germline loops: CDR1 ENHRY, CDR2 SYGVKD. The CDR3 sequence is CAISPNNQPQHF. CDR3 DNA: TGTGCCATCAGTCCCAACAATCAGCCCCAGCATTTT.

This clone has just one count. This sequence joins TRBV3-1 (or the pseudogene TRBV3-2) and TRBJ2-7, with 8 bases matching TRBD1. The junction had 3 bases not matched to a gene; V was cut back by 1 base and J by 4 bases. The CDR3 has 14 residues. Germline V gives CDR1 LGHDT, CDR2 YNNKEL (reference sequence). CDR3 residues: CASSQAGGGYEQYF. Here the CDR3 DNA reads TGTGCCAGCAGCCAAGCAGGGGGCGGGTACGAGCAGTACTTC.

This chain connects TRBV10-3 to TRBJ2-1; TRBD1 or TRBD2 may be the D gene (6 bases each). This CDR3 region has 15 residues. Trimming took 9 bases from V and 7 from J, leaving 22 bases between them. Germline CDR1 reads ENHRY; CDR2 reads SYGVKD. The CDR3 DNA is TGTGCCATTGAAACGGGGGCGACCCCCGGAAATGAGCAGTTCTTC. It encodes CAIETGATPGNEQFF.

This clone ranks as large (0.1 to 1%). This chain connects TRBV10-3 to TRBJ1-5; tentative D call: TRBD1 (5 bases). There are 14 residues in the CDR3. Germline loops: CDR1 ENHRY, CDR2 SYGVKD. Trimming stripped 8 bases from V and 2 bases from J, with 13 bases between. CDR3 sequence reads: CAIDAGGGNQPQHF. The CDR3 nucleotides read TGTGCCATCGACGCCGGGGGAGGCAATCAGCCCCAGCATTTT.

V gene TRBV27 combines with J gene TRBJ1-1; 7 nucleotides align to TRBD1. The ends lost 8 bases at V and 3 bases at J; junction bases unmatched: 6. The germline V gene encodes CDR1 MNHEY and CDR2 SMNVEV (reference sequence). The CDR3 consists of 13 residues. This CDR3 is CASYRGRYTEAFF. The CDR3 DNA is TGTGCCAGCTACAGGGGCCGCTACACTGAAGCTTTCTTT.

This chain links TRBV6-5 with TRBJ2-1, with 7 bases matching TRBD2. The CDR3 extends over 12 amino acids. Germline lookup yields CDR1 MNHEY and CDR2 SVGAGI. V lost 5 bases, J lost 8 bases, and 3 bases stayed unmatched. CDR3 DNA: TGTGCCAGCAGTCGGACTAGGTATGAGCAGTTCTTC. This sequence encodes CASSRTRYEQFF.

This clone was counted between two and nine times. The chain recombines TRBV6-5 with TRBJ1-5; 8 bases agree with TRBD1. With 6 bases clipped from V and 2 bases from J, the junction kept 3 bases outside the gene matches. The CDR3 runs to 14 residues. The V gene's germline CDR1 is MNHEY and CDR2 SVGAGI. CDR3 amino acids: CASRGTGRNQPQHF. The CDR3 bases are TGTGCCAGCAGAGGGACAGGCCGCAATCAGCCCCAGCATTTT.

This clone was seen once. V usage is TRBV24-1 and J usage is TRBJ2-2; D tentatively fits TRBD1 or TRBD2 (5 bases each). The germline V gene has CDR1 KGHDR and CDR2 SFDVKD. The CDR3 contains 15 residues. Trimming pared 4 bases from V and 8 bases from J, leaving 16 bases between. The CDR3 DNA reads TGTGCCACCAGTGAGTCGGGACGGAGTGGAGGGGAGCTGTTTTTT. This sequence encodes CATSESGRSGGELFF.

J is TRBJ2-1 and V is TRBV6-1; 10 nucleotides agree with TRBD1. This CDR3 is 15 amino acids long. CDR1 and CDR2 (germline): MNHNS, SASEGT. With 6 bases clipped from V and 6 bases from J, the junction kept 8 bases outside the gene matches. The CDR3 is CASRYPGQGFNEQFF. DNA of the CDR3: TGTGCCAGCAGGTACCCGGGACAGGGGTTCAATGAGCAGTTCTTC.

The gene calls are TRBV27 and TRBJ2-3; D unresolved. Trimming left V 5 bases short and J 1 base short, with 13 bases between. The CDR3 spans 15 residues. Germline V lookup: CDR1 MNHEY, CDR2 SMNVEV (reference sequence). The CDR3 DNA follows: TGTGCCAGCAGTAAAGGAGAGAGTCGCACAGATACGCAGTATTTT. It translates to CASSKGESRTDTQYF.

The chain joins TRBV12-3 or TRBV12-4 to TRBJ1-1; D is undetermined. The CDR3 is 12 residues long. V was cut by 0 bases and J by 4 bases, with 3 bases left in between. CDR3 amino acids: CASSLAATEAFF. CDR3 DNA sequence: TGTGCCAGCAGTTTAGCAGCCACTGAAGCTTTCTTT.

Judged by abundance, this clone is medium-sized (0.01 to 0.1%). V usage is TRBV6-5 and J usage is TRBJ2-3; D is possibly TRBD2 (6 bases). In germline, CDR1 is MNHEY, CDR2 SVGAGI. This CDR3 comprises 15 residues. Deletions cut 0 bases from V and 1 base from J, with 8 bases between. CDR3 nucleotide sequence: TGTGCCAGCAGTTACTCGGCGGGGCGCACAGATACGCAGTATTTT. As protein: CASSYSAGRTDTQYF.

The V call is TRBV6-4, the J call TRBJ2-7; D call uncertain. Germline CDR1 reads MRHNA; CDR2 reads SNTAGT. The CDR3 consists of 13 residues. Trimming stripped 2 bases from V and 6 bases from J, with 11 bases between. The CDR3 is CASSDGRSPEQYF. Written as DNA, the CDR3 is TGTGCCAGCAGTGACGGCAGGAGTCCCGAGCAGTACTTC.

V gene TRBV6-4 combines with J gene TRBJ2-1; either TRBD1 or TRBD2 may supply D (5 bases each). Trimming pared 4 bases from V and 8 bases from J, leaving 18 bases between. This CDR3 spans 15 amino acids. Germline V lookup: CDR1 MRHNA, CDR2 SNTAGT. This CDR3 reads CASSVSGTTKHEQFF. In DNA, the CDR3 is TGTGCCAGCAGTGTCTCGGGGACCACTAAACATGAGCAGTTCTTC.

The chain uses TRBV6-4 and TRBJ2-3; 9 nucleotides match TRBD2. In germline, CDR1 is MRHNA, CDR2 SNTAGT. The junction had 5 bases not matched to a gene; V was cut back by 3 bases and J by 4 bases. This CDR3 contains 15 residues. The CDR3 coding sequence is TGTGCCAGCAGTGAAGAAGCGGGGGGATCAGATACGCAGTATTTT. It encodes CASSEEAGGSDTQYF.

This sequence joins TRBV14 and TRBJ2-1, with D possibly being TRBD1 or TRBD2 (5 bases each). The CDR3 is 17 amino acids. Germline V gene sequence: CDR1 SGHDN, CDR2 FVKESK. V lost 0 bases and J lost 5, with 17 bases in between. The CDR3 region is CASSQDRGRRKNNEQFF. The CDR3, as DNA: TGTGCCAGCAGCCAAGATCGGGGCAGGCGAAAAAACAATGAGCAGTTCTTC.

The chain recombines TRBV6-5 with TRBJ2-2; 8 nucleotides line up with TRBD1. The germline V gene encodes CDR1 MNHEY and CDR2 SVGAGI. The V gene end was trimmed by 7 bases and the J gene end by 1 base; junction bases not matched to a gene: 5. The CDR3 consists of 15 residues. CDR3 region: CASMPGQVNTGELFF. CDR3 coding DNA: TGTGCCAGCATGCCGGGACAGGTGAACACCGGGGAGCTGTTTTTT.

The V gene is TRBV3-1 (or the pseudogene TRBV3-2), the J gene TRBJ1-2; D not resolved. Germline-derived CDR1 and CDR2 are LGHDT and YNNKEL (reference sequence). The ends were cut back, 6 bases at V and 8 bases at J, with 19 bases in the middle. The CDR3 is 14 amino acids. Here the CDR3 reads CASSPASGMKGYTF. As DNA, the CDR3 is TGTGCCAGCAGTCCCGCTTCTGGGATGAAGGGCTACACCTTC.

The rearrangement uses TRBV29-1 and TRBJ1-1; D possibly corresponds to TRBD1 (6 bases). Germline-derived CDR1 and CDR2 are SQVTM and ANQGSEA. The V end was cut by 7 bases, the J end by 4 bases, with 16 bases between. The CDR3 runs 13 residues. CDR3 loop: CSGQTGTGTEAFF. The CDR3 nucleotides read TGCAGCGGTCAAACAGGGACGGGCACTGAAGCTTTCTTT.

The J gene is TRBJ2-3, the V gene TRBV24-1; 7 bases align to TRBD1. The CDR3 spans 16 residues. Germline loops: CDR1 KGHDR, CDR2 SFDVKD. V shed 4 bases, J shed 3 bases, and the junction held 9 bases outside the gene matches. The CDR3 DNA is TGTGCCACCAGTGACCTAGGAAGGGGGCCTACAGATACGCAGTATTTT. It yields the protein CATSDLGRGPTDTQYF.

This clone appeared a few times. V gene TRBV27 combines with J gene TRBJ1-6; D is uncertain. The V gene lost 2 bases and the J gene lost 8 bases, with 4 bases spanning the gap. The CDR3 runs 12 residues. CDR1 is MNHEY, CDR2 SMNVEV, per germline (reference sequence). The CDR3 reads CASSLLHSPLHF. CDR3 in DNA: TGTGCCAGCAGTTTACTCCATTCACCCCTCCACTTT.

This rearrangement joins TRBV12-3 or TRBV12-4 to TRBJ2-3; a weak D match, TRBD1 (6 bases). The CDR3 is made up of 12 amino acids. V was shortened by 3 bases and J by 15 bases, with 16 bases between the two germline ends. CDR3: CASSFRDTVKYF. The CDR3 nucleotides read TGTGCCAGCAGTTTCCGGGACACGGTGAAATATTTT.